This T cell receptor beta chain was sequenced for a study of blood T cell repertoires in COVID-19. Per the authors' pipeline: How many nucleated cells were present was estimated from reference gene primer amplification. Measured with immunoSEQ multiplex PCR; TCRdb has only the in-frame clones, and not every one. The DNA gave D and trimming, while V, J and clone size come from that table. Among approximately 82,000 clones listed, about four fifths were seen once. J gave up 2 bases and V 6 bases, and 4 bases lay outside the gene matches. The length of the CDR3 is 14 residues. Per the germline V gene, CDR1 is MDHEN and CDR2 is SYDVKM.

The J gene is TRBJ1-5, the V gene TRBV28; 7 bases fit TRBD1. The clonotype comes from a man in his fifties with active or convalescent COVID-19. What was sequenced was peripheral blood. The CDR3 protein is CASRTGTGNQPQHF. The CDR3 DNA follows: TGTGCCAGCAGGACGGGGACAGGCAATCAGCCCCAGCATTTT.